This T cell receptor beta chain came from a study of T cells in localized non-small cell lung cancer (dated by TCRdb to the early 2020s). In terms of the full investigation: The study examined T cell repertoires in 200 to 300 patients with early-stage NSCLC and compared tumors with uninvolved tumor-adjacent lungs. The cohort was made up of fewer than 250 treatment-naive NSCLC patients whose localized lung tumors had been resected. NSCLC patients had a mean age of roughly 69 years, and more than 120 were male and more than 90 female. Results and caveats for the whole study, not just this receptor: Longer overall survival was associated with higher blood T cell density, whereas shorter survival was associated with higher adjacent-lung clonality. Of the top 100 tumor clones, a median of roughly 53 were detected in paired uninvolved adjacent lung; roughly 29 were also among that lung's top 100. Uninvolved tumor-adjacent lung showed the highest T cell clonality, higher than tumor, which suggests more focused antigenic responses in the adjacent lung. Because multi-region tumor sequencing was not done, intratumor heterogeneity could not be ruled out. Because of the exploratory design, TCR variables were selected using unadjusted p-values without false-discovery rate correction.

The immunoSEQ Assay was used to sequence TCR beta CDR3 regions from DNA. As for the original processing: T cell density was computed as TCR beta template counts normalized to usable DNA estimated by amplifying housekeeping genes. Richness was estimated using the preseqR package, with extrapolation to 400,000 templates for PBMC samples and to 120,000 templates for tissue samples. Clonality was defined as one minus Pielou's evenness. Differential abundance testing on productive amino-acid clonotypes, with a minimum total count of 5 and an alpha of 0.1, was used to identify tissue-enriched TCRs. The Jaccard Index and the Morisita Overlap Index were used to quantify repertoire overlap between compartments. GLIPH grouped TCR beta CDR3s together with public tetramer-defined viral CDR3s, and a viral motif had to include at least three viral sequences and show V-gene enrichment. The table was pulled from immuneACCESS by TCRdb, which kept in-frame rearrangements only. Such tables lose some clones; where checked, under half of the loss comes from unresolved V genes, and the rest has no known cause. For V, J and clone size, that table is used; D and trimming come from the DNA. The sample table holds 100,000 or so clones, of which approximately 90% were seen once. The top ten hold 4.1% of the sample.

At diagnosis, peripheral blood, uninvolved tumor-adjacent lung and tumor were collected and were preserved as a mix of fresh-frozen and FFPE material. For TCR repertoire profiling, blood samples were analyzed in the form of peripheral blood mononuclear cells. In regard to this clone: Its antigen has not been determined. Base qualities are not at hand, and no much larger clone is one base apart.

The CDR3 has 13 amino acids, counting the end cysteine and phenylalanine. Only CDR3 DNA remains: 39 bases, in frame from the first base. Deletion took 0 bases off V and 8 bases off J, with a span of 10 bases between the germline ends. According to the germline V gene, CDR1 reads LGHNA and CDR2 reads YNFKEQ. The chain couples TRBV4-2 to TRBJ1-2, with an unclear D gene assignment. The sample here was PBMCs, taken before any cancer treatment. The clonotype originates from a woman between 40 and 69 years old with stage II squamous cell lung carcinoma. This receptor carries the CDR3 CASSQDYGEGYTF. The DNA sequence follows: TGTGCCAGCAGCCAAGATTACGGGGAAGGCTACACCTTC.